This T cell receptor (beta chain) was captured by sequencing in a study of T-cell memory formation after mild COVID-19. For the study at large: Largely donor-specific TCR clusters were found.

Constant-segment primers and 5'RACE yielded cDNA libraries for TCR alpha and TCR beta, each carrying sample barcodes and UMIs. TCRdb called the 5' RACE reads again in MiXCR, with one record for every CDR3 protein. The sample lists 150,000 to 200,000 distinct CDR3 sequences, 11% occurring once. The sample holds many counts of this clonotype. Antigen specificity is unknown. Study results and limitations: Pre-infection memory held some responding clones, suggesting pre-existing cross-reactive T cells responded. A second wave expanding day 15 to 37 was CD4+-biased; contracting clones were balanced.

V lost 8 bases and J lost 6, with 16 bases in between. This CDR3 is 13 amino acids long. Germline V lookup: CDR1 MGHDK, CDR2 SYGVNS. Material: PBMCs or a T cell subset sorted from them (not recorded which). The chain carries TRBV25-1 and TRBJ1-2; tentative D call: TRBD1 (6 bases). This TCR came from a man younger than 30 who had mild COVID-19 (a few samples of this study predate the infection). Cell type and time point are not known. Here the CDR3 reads CASEGGTGNGYTF. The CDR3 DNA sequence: TGTGCCAGCGAGGGGGGGACGGGGAATGGCTACACCTTC.